This T cell receptor beta chain came from a study of CD8+ T cells in alopecia areata. Study observations and caveats: Tofacitinib significantly lowered scalp clonality and expanded CD8+ clones among the top 100. A single nonresponder leaves the baseline CD8+ expansion link to response uncertain. Sharing of TCR sequences between patients (possibly for HLA-related reasons) was less clear than in mice. In blood and scalp, many expanded lesional clones persisted during tofacitinib.

Note on this clone: Antigen unknown.

Described treatment: oral pan-JAK inhibitor, 5-10 mg twice daily. RNA was extracted and reverse transcribed into cDNA as the sequencing template. Only in-frame clones appear in the TCRdb table, and some are missing; sequencing was by immunoSEQ multiplex PCR. The sample comprises around 100,000 clones, less than 60% of which are singletons, and approximately 3.6% rests with the top ten. The length of the CDR3 is 14 residues. Germline CDR1 SQVTM, CDR2 ANQGSEA. Deletions cut 0 bases from V and 6 bases from J, with 14 bases between. Material: CD4+ T cells sorted from blood, obtained at week 24, from a patient treated with tofacitinib. This TCR came from a human donor with alopecia areata. J is TRBJ1-1 and V is TRBV29-1, with a possible D match to TRBD1 (6 bases). CDR3 residues: CSVEDTGSGAEAFF. The DNA for the CDR3 is TGCAGCGTTGAAGATACAGGGTCAGGCGCTGAAGCTTTCTTT. Full variable domain (outside the CDR3, taken from reference TRBV29-1 and TRBJ1-1): SAVISQKPSRDICQRGTSLTIQCQVDSQVTMMFWYRQQPGQSLTLIATANQGSEATYESGFVIDKFPISRPNLTFSTLTVSNMSPEDSSIYLCSVEDTGSGAEAFFGQGTRLTVV.